What follows are 18 T cell receptor beta chains derived from one specimen sequenced in a study of CD8+ T cells in alopecia areata. Extraction and reverse transcription of RNA yielded cDNA as the sequencing template. The assay was immunoSEQ multiplex PCR, and TCRdb's table has in-frame clones only and misses some. Of over 120,000 clones listed, approximately 50% were seen once; the top ten hold 0.95% to 1%. Sequenced here: CD4+ T cells sorted from blood, sampled at week 0. The receptors come from a human donor with alopecia areata.

V is TRBV29-1 and J is TRBJ2-1, with D possibly matching TRBD1 (6 bases). V was trimmed by 7 bases and J by 2 bases, leaving 12 bases between them. This CDR3 is 13 amino acids long. Per germline, CDR1 SQVTM and CDR2 ANQGSEA. This CDR3 is CSAKDSPYNEQFF. In DNA form, the CDR3 reads TGCAGCGCTAAGGACAGCCCCTACAATGAGCAGTTCTTC.

This chain's CDR3 is CASSSRPSLQETQYF. The DNA for the CDR3 is TGTGCCAGCAGCTCGAGACCGTCACTCCAAGAGACCCAGTACTTC. The rearrangement uses TRBV9 and TRBJ2-5; D is undetermined. Per germline, CDR1 SGDLS and CDR2 YYNGEE. The CDR3 covers 15 residues. V was shortened by 4 bases and J by 1 base, with 14 bases between the two germline ends.

This chain uses TRBV29-1 with TRBJ2-3; TRBD2 aligns across 12 bases. The CDR3 contains 14 residues. J gave up 5 bases and V 4 bases, and 4 bases lay outside the gene matches. Germline CDR1 and CDR2: SQVTM and ANQGSEA. CDR3 nucleotides: TGCAGCGTTGGGCTACTAGCGGGAGGAGATACGCAGTATTTT. The encoded protein is CSVGLLAGGDTQYF.

The rearrangement links TRBV29-1 to TRBJ2-5; TRBD2 matches at 14 bases. Losses at the gene ends were 4 bases for V and 2 bases for J; bases not matched to a gene: 6. The CDR3 runs 16 residues. In germline, CDR1 is SQVTM, CDR2 ANQGSEA. The CDR3 region has the DNA TGCAGCGTTGCCGGGACTAGCGGGGGAAGACAAGAGACCCAGTACTTC. This encodes CSVAGTSGGRQETQYF.

Worth noting for this clone: The same CDR3 is also encoded by other DNA sequences in this sample. The chain joins TRBV29-1 to TRBJ2-2; D gene uncertain. The CDR3 length is 12 residues. Trimming took off 2 bases at V and 5 bases at J, with 6 bases between the two ends. Germline CDR1 reads SQVTM; CDR2 reads ANQGSEA. As DNA, the CDR3 is TGCAGCGTTGAAAAAAGGACCGGGGAGCTGTTTTTT. Protein product: CSVEKRTGELFF.

The chain employs TRBV7-2 and TRBJ2-1, with a weak D call TRBD1 (6 bases). With 5 bases removed from V and 9 bases from J, the gap between germline ends came to 23 bases. CDR1 and CDR2 from the germline V gene are SGHTA and FQGNSA. This CDR3 is built from 16 residues. This chain's CDR3 is CASSPSGHLVHGEQFF. The CDR3 nucleotides are TGTGCCAGCAGCCCATCGGGACATCTAGTGCACGGTGAGCAGTTCTTC.

This clone is a singleton in its sample. The junction differs from germline at one of its ends, possibly a read error. The chain links TRBV2 to TRBJ1-5; D gene unclear. Germline assignment: CDR1 SNHLY and CDR2 FYNNEI. CDR3 length equals 15 residues. CDR3 sequence: CASSEGRAPNQPQHF. DNA for the CDR3: TGTGCCAGCAGCGAAGGACGGGCACCGAATCAGCCCCAGCATTTT. The full variable domain, in which reference TRBV2 and TRBJ1-5 provide the parts outside the CDR3, is EPEVTQTPSHQVTQMGQEVILRCVPISNHLYFYWYRQILGQKVEFLVSFYNNEISEKSEIFDDQFSVERPDGSNFTLKIRSTKLEDSAMYFCASSEGRAPNQPQHFGDGTRLSIL.

J is TRBJ2-5 and V is TRBV5-6; 7 bases match TRBD2. CDR1 and CDR2 (germline): SGHDT, YYEEEE. The CDR3 covers 14 residues. V was pared by 3 bases and J by 5 bases, with 7 bases of the junction left unmatched. CDR3 region: CASSSRAGMETQYF. For the CDR3, the DNA is TGTGCCAGCAGCTCCCGAGCGGGAATGGAGACCCAGTACTTC.

This clone was recorded a few times. This chain connects TRBV7-2 to TRBJ2-3; D might be TRBD1 or TRBD2, each matching 6 bases. The CDR3 spans 16 residues. The ends were cut back, 5 bases at V and 6 bases at J, with 21 bases in the middle. Germline lookup yields CDR1 SGHTA and CDR2 FQGNSA. CDR3 bases: TGTGCCAGCAGCGTAGTCGGGCGGAGGGGGGTCGATACGCAGTATTTT. Protein sequence: CASSVVGRRGVDTQYF.

V and J are TRBV9 and TRBJ2-7; D call uncertain. The V gene lost 3 bases and the J gene lost 0 bases, with 10 bases spanning the gap. The CDR3 loop spans 14 amino acids. The germline gives CDR1 SGDLS, CDR2 YYNGEE. The CDR3: CASSASVSSYEQYF. In nucleotides, the CDR3 is TGTGCCAGCAGCGCCTCCGTGAGCTCCTACGAGCAGTACTTC.

The chain uses TRBV19 and TRBJ2-3; tentatively, D is TRBD2 (6 bases). With 5 bases removed from V and 8 bases from J, the gap between germline ends came to 14 bases. CDR1 is LNHDA and CDR2 is SQIVND in the germline V gene (reference sequence). This CDR3 is 13 amino acids long. CDR3 in amino acids: CASSAGGGATQYF. The CDR3, as DNA: TGTGCCAGTAGTGCAGGTGGAGGGGCTACGCAGTATTTT.

This clone is classed as medium-sized (0.01 to 0.1%). The V gene is TRBV9, the J gene TRBJ2-7; D not resolved. The CDR3 loop spans 13 amino acids. Germline-derived CDR1 and CDR2 are SGDLS and YYNGEE. V was shortened by 0 bases and J by 7 bases, with 11 bases between the two germline ends. The CDR3 DNA reads as TGTGCCAGCAGCGTAGTATACTACGGGGAGCAGTACTTC. Translating it yields CASSVVYYGEQYF. Together with reference TRBV9 and TRBJ2-7, the CDR3 gives the full variable domain: DSGVTQTPKHLITATGQRVTLRCSPRSGDLSVYWYQQSLDQGLQFLIQYYNGEERAKGNILERFSAQQFPDLHSELNLSSLELGDSALYFCASSVVYYGEQYFGPGTRLTVT.

This clone was seen a few times. The sample carries other DNA sequences with the same CDR3. The chain is built from TRBV5-1 and TRBJ1-2; the D is unclear. This CDR3 has 13 residues. Between the trimmed V and J ends, which lost 0 bases and 2 bases, there was a span of 5 bases. Germline lookup yields CDR1 SGHRS and CDR2 YFSETQ. The CDR3: CASSLGANYGYTF. CDR3 nucleotides: TGCGCCAGCAGCTTGGGTGCGAACTATGGCTACACCTTC. Looking up the rest from reference TRBV5-1 and TRBJ1-2 gives the full variable domain: KAGVTQTPRYLIKTRGQQVTLSCSPISGHRSVSWYQQTPGQGLQFLFEYFSETQRNKGNFPGRFSGRQFSNSRSEMNVSTLELGDSALYLCASSLGANYGYTFGSGTRLTVV.

This chain links TRBV30 with TRBJ2-6, with 8 nucleotides matching TRBD1. The CDR3 runs to 17 residues. The ends lost 2 bases at V and 0 bases at J; junction bases unmatched: 6. CDR1 and CDR2 from the germline V gene are GTSNPN and SVGIG (reference sequence). DNA of the CDR3: TGTGCCTGGAGTTACGGACAGGGAACCTCTGGGGCCAACGTCCTGACTTTC. Its protein is CAWSYGQGTSGANVLTF.

J is TRBJ2-3 and V is TRBV7-8; 7 nucleotides line up with TRBD1. V shed 6 bases, J shed 2 bases, and the junction held 8 bases outside the gene matches. Germline CDR1 reads SGHVS; CDR2 reads FQNEAQ. This CDR3 is 15 amino acids long. CDR3 sequence (DNA): TGTGCCAGCAGAAAGGGACAGTCGAACACAGATACGCAGTATTTT. Translating it yields CASRKGQSNTDTQYF. The complete variable domain, with remaining parts taken from reference TRBV7-8 and TRBJ2-3, reads GAGVSQSPRYKVAKRGQDVALRCDPISGHVSLFWYQQALGQGPEFLTYFQNEAQLDKSGLPSDRFFAERPEGSVSTLKIQRTQQEDSAVYLCASRKGQSNTDTQYFGPGTRLTVL.

This rearrangement joins TRBV27 to TRBJ2-1, with a tentative D call TRBD2 (6 bases). The CDR3 extends over 16 amino acids. Germline V gene data show CDR1 as MNHEY and CDR2 as SMNVEV (reference sequence). Trimming took off 0 bases at V and 9 bases at J, with 18 bases between the two ends. For the CDR3, the DNA is TGTGCCAGCAGTTTATCGGGACTTCAGGTCCGGGGTGAGCAGTTCTTC. Residues: CASSLSGLQVRGEQFF.

V usage is TRBV30 and J usage is TRBJ2-3; D unresolved. V was clipped by 3 bases and J by 6 bases, with 10 bases between them. Germline CDR1 is GTSNPN and CDR2 is SVGIG (reference sequence). The CDR3 has 12 residues. The CDR3 is CAWSFSADTQYF. The CDR3 DNA reads TGTGCCTGGAGCTTTTCCGCTGATACGCAGTATTTT.

The chain has TRBV5-1 and TRBJ2-7, with 7 bases that match TRBD1. The CDR3 length is 13 residues. Germline CDR1 is SGHRS and CDR2 is YFSETQ. V gave up 0 bases and J gave up 3 bases; unmatched junction bases: 0. The CDR3 DNA reads as TGCGCCAGCAGCTTGGACAGGGGCTACGAGCAGTACTTC. Translating it yields CASSLDRGYEQYF.